These 6 T cell receptor beta chains came from one sample sequenced in a study of T-cell memory formation after mild COVID-19. TCRdb recomputed calls from the 5' RACE reads with MiXCR, one row per CDR3 protein. This sample has about 430,000 distinct CDR3 sequences, with approximately 24% found just once. Material for sequencing was PBMCs or a T cell subset sorted from them (not recorded which). The receptors were gathered from an adult woman who had mild COVID-19 (a few samples of this study predate the infection). Cell type and time point are not known.

This clonotype was counted only a few times. This chain uses TRBV7-9 with TRBJ1-1; D not certain. Germline CDR1 reads SEHNR; CDR2 reads FQNEAQ (reference sequence). V was pared by 5 bases and J by 8 bases, with 15 bases between. CDR3 length equals 13 residues. The CDR3 here is CASSPAMTGEAFF. The CDR3 region has the DNA TGTGCCAGCAGCCCTGCTATGACGGGGGAAGCTTTCTTT. The full variable domain, its missing parts supplied by reference TRBV7-9 and TRBJ1-1, is DTGVSQNPRHKITKRGQNVTFRCDPISEHNRLYWYRQTLGQGPEFLTYFQNEAQLEKSRLLSDRFSAERPKGSFSTLEIQRTEQGDSAMYLCASSPAMTGEAFFGQGTRLTVV.

The CDR3 loop is CSVLQVGEQFF. The CDR3 DNA sequence: TGCAGCGTTCTCCAGGTGGGGGAGCAGTTCTTC. This chain links TRBV29-1 with TRBJ2-1; no clear D. V was pared by 5 bases and J by 10 bases, with 12 bases between. The CDR3 is 11 residues long. Germline V gives CDR1 SQVTM, CDR2 ANQGSEA.

This clonotype was found many times. The V call is TRBV7-2, the J call TRBJ2-7; 8 bases line up with TRBD2. This CDR3 has 15 amino acids. J was trimmed by 1 base and V by 2 bases; bases with no gene match: 4. Germline V CDR1 and CDR2: SGHTA, FQGNSA. CDR3 in amino acids: CASSLKTSDSYEQYF. CDR3 coding DNA: TGTGCCAGCAGCTTAAAGACTAGCGATTCCTACGAGCAGTACTTC.

The CDR3 sequence is CASSQYGTGDRPDYGYTF. The CDR3 DNA sequence: TGCGCCAGCAGCCAGTACGGGACAGGCGACCGGCCGGACTATGGCTACACCTTC. The V gene is TRBV4-1, the J gene TRBJ1-2, with TRBD1 matching 8 bases. The length of the CDR3 is 18 residues. Germline V gene sequence: CDR1 MGHRA, CDR2 YSYEKL. V lost 3 bases, J lost 3 bases, and 15 bases stayed unmatched.

CDR3 coding DNA: TGTGCCAGCAGTGAAGACAGCCGAGGAGCTGTCAATGAGCAGTTCTTC. Its translation: CASSEDSRGAVNEQFF. V usage is TRBV2 and J usage is TRBJ2-1; D gene ambiguous. The germline V gene has CDR1 SNHLY and CDR2 FYNNEI. This CDR3 region has 16 residues. V gave up 1 base and J gave up 6 bases, with 16 bases separating them. Full variable domain (missing parts from reference TRBV2 and TRBJ2-1): EPEVTQTPSHQVTQMGQEVILRCVPISNHLYFYWYRQILGQKVEFLVSFYNNEISEKSEIFDDQFSVERPDGSNFTLKIRSTKLEDSAMYFCASSEDSRGAVNEQFFGPGTRLTVL.

This clonotype was seen only a few times. The chain is built from TRBV15 and TRBJ2-3, with D hard to call. CDR3 length: 15 residues. In germline, CDR1 is LNHNV, CDR2 YYDKDF (reference sequence). Trimming removed 0 bases from V and 2 bases from J, with 9 bases in between. The DNA of the CDR3 is TGTGCCACCAGCAGAGAGGTTACTATCACAGATACGCAGTATTTT. Residues: CATSREVTITDTQYF.